The clone carrying this T cell receptor (beta chain) was found a few times. Its antigen is unknown. The PCR ran on 60 Vbeta and 13 Jbeta primers. This table comes from immunoSEQ multiplex PCR, and its TCRdb copy is limited to in-frame clones, with some not included. In the table there are 150,000 or so clones, approximately 70% of which are singletons. These data come from a study of cytomegalovirus exposure and HLA in healthy donors. When sampled, the donors appeared nominally healthy, though they likely had unrecorded immune exposures. Trimming stripped 7 bases from V and 4 bases from J, with 17 bases between. This CDR3 comprises 14 residues. Germline loops: CDR1 MNHNS, CDR2 SASEGT. Whole-study results and caveats: Per published reports, the classifier diagnosed cytomegalovirus status with high specificity and sensitivity. Association with HLA alleles at 0.05 false discovery rate was found for around 15,000 TCR beta sequences in a later analysis.

The origin of this receptor is a man in his forties in good health and CMV-seropositive. The chain uses TRBV6-1 and TRBJ2-7, with D possibly matching TRBD2 (5 bases). Sample: PBMCs. The CDR3 DNA sequence: TGTGCCAGCATCGATGGTCCAGGAGGATACGAGCAGTACTTC. Amino acid sequence: CASIDGPGGYEQYF.